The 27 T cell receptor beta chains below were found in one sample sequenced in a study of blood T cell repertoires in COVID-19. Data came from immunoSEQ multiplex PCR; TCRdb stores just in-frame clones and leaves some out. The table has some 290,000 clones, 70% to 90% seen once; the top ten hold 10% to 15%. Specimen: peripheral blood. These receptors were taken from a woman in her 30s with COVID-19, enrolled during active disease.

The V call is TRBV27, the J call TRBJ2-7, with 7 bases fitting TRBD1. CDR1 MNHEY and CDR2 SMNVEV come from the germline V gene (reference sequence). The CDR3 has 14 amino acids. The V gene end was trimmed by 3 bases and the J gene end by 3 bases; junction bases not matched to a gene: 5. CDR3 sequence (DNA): TGTGCCAGCAGTTTGGGCAGGGGGATCTACGAGCAGTACTTC. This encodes CASSLGRGIYEQYF.

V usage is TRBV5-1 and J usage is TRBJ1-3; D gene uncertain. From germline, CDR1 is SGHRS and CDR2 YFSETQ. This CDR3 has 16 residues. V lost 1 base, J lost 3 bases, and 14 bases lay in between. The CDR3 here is CASSLTPTGSGNTIYF. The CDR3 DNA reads TGCGCCAGCAGCTTGACCCCGACGGGTAGTGGAAACACCATATATTTT.

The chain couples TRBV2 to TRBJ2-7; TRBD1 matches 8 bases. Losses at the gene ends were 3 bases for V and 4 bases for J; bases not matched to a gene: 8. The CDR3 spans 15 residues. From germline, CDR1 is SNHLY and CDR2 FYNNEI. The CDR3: CASSDPDRGPYEQYF. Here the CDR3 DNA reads TGTGCCAGCAGTGACCCCGACAGGGGACCTTACGAGCAGTACTTC.

The CDR3 nucleotides read TGCGCCAGCAGCTTGGCTGGACAGGATTCCTACGAGCAGTACTTC. Encoded protein: CASSLAGQDSYEQYF. V gene TRBV5-1 combines with J gene TRBJ2-7, with 7 bases aligning to TRBD1. CDR1 and CDR2 (germline): SGHRS, YFSETQ. This CDR3 is 15 amino acids long. J lost 1 base, V lost 0 bases, and 4 bases had no gene match.

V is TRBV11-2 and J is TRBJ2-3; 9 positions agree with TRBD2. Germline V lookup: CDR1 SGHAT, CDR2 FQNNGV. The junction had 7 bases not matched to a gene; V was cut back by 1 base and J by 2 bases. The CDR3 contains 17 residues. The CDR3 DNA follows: TGTGCCAGCAGCTTAGTAATCGCTAGCGGGGCCACAGATACGCAGTATTTT. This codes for CASSLVIASGATDTQYF. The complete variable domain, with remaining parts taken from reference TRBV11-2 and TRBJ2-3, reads EAGVAQSPRYKIIEKRQSVAFWCNPISGHATLYWYQQILGQGPKLLIQFQNNGVVDDSQLPKDRFSAERLKGVDSTLKIQPAKLEDSAVYLCASSLVIASGATDTQYFGPGTRLTVL.

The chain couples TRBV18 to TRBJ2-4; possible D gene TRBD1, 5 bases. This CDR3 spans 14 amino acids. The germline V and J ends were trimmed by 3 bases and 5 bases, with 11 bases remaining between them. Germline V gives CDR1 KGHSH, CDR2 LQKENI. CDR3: CASSPTASENIQYF. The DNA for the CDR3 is TGTGCCAGCTCACCGACAGCCAGCGAAAACATTCAGTACTTC.

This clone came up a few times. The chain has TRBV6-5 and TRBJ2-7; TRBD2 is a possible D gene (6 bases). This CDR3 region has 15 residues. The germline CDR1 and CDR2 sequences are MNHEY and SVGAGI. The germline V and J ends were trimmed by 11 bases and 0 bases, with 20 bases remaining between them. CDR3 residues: CAAGLRVSSSYEQYF. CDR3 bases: TGTGCCGCGGGGCTGAGGGTATCAAGCTCCTACGAGCAGTACTTC.

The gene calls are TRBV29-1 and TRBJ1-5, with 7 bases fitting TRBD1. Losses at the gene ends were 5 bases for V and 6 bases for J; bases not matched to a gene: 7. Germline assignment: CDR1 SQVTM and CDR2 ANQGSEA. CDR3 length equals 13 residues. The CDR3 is CSVRLSGGQPQHF. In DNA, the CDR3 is TGCAGCGTTAGGCTGTCAGGGGGTCAGCCCCAGCATTTT. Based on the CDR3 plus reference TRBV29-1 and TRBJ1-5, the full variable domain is SAVISQKPSRDICQRGTSLTIQCQVDSQVTMMFWYRQQPGQSLTLIATANQGSEATYESGFVIDKFPISRPNLTFSTLTVSNMSPEDSSIYLCSVRLSGGQPQHFGDGTRLSIL.

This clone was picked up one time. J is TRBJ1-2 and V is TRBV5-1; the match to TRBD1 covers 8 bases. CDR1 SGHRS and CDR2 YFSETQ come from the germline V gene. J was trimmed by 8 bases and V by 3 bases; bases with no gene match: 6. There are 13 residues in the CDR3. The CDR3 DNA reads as TGCGCCAGCAGCTCGGGACAGGATGTAGGCTACACCTTC. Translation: CASSSGQDVGYTF. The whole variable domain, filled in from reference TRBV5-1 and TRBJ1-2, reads KAGVTQTPRYLIKTRGQQVTLSCSPISGHRSVSWYQQTPGQGLQFLFEYFSETQRNKGNFPGRFSGRQFSNSRSEMNVSTLELGDSALYLCASSSGQDVGYTFGSGTRLTVV.

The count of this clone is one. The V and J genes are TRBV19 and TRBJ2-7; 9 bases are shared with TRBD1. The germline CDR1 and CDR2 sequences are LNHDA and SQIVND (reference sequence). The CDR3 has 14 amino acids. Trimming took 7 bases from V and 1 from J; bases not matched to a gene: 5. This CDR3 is CASTTGTGSYEQYF. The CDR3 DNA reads TGTGCCAGTACCACCGGGACAGGGTCCTACGAGCAGTACTTC.

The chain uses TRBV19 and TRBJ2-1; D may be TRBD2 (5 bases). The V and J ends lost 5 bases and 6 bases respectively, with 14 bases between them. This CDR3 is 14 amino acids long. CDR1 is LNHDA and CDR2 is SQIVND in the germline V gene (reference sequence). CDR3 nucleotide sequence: TGTGCCAGTAGTCCCGGACTGGTGCCCAATGAGCAGTTCTTC. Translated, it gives CASSPGLVPNEQFF.

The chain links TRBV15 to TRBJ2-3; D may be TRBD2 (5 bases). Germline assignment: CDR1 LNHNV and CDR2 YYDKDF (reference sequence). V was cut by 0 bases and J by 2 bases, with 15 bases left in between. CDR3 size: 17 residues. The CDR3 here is CATSRDSGGYPTDTQYF. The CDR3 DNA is TGTGCCACCAGCAGAGATTCCGGCGGGTACCCCACAGATACGCAGTATTTT.

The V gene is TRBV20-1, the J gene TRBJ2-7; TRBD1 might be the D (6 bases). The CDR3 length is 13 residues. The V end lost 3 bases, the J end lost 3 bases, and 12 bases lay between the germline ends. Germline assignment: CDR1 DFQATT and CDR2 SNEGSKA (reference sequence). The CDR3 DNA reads TGCAGTGCTAGTTCTGGGGGCGTCTACGAGCAGTACTTC. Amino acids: CSASSGGVYEQYF.

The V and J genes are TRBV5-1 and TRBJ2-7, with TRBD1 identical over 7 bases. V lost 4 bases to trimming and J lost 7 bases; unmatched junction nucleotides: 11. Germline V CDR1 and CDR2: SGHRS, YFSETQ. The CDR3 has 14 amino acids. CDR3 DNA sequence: TGCGCCAGCAGCATTAACAGGGGTCAGGGAGAGCAGTACTTC. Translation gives CASSINRGQGEQYF.

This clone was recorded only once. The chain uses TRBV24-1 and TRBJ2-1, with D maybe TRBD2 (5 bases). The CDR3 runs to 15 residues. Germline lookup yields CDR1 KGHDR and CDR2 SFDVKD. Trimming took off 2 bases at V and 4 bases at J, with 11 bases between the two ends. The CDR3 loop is CATSDWKSGYNEQFF. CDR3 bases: TGTGCCACCAGTGATTGGAAGAGCGGATACAATGAGCAGTTCTTC.

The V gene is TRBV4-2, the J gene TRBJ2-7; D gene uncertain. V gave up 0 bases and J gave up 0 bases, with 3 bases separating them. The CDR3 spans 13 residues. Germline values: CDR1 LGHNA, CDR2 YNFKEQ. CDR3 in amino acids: CASSQDNSYEQYF. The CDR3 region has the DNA TGTGCCAGCAGCCAAGATAACTCCTACGAGCAGTACTTC.

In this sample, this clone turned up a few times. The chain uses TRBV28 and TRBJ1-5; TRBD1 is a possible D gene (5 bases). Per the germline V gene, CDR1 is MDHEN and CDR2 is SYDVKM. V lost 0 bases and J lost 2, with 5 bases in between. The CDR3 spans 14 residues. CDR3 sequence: CASSLWGRNQPQHF. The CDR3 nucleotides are TGTGCCAGCAGTTTATGGGGGCGCAATCAGCCCCAGCATTTT.

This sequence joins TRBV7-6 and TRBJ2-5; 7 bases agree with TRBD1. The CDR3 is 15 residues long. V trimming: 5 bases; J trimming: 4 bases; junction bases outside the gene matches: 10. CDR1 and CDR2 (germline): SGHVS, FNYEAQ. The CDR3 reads CASSPGTVLGETQYF. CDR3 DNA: TGTGCCAGCAGCCCCGGGACAGTGCTGGGAGAGACCCAGTACTTC.

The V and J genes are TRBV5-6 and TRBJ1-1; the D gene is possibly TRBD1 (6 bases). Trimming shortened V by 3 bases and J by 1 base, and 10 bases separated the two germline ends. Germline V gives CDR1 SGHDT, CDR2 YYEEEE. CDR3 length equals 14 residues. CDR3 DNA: TGTGCCAGCAGCTCACCGGGACAGAACACTGAAGCTTTCTTT. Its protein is CASSSPGQNTEAFF.

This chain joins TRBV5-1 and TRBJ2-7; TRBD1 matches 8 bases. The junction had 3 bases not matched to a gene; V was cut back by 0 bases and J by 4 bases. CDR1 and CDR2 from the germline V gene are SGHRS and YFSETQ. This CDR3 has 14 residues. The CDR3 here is CASSLGQGLYEQYF. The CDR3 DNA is TGCGCCAGCAGCTTGGGACAGGGGTTGTACGAGCAGTACTTC.

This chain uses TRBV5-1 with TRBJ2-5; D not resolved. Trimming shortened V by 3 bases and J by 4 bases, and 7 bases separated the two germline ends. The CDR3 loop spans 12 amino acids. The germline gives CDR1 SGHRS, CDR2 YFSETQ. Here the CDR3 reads CASSSYRETQYF. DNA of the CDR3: TGCGCCAGCAGCTCCTATCGAGAGACCCAGTACTTC. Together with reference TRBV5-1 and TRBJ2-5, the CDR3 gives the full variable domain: KAGVTQTPRYLIKTRGQQVTLSCSPISGHRSVSWYQQTPGQGLQFLFEYFSETQRNKGNFPGRFSGRQFSNSRSEMNVSTLELGDSALYLCASSSYRETQYFGPGTRLLVL.

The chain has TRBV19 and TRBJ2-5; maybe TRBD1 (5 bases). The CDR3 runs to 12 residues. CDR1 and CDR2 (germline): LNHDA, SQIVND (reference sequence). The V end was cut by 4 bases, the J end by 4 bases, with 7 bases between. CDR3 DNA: TGTGCCAGTAGTACCAGGGCAGAGACCCAGTACTTC. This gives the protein CASSTRAETQYF.

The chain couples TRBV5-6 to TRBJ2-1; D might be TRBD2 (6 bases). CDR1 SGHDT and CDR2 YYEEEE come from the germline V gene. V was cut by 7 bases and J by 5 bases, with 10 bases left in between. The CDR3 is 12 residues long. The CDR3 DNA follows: TGTGCCAGCTGGGGAGGAAACAATGAGCAGTTCTTC. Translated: CASWGGNNEQFF.

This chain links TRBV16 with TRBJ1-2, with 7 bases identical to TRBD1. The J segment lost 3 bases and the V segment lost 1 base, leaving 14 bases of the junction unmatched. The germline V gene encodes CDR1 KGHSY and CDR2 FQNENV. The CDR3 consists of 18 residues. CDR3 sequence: CASSQLGQRPIRDYGYTF. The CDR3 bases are TGTGCCAGCAGCCAATTGGGACAGAGACCCATACGGGACTATGGCTACACCTTC.

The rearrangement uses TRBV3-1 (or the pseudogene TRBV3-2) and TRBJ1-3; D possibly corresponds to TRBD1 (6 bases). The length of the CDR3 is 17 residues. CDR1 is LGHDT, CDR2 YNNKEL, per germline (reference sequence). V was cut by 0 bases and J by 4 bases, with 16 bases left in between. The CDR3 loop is CASSQDKTGRRGNTIYF. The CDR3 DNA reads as TGTGCCAGCAGCCAAGACAAGACAGGCAGAAGAGGAAACACCATATATTTT.

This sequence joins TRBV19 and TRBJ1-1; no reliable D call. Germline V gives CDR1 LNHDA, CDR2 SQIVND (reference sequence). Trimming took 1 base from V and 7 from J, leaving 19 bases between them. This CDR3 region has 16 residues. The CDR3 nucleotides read TGTGCCAGTAGTATAGTCCTGGGAGGTAAGGGATTTGAAGCTTTCTTT. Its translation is CASSIVLGGKGFEAFF. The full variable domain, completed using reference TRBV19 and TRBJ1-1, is DGGITQSPKYLFRKEGQNVTLSCEQNLNHDAMYWYRQDPGQGLRLIYYSQIVNDFQKGDIAEGYSVSREKKESFPLTVTSAQKNPTAFYLCASSIVLGGKGFEAFFGQGTRLTVV.

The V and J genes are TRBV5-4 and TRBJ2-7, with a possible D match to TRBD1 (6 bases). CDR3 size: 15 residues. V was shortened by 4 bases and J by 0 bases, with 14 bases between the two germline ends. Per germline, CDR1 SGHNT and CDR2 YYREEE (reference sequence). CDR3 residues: CASSKDSLSSYEQYF. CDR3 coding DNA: TGTGCCAGCAGCAAGGACAGTCTGAGCTCCTACGAGCAGTACTTC.